What follows describes a single T cell receptor beta chain. Antigen unknown. TCRdb called the 5' RACE reads again in MiXCR, with one record for every CDR3 protein. The sample records 350,000 to 400,000 distinct CDR3 sequences, approximately 30% being singletons. The donors were healthy female monozygous twins, three pairs in total. V shed 5 bases and J shed 2 bases, with 15 bases lying between them. The length of the CDR3 is 15 residues. Germline loops: CDR1 SGHTA, CDR2 FQGNSA. The record originates from a study of identical twins' blood T cells. The study's findings and limits: Top TCRbeta clonotypes were shared more with twin than unrelated donors.

The specimen was PBMCs. The clonotype originates from a woman aged 18-55 years in good health. The chain uses TRBV7-2 and TRBJ2-5; D possibly corresponds to TRBD2 (5 bases). CDR3 nucleotides: TGTGCCAGCAGCCGTAGACTATCCCCGCAAGAGACCCAGTACTTC. Its protein is CASSRRLSPQETQYF.